Described below is a single T cell receptor (beta chain) sequence and its context. The age range of participants was about 18 to 100 years, with residence in about two dozen US areas. Generated by immunoSEQ multiplex PCR, the TCRdb table keeps only in-frame clones and is missing some. The data contain approximately 200,000 clones, 88% of them seen just once; the ten biggest clones take up roughly 3.7%. The data originate from a study of blood T cell repertoires in COVID-19. Study overall: The United States, Italy and Spain were the sources of the acute and convalescent COVID-19 samples.

CDR1 is MGHRA, CDR2 YSYEKL, per germline. CDR3 length: 14 residues. Losses at the gene ends were 1 base for V and 9 bases for J; bases not matched to a gene: 2. This clonotype was sampled from a woman aged 25 to 39 who had been exposed to COVID-19. The rearrangement uses TRBV4-1 and TRBJ2-1, with 11 nucleotides matching TRBD2. Sequenced sample: PBMCs or T cells enriched from blood (not recorded which). CDR3 bases: TGCGCCAGCAGCCAAGTAGCGGGAGGGGGTGAGCAGTTCTTC. Translation gives CASSQVAGGGEQFF.